Below, one TCR beta chain is given with its context. Its antigen remains unidentified. The PCR had 60 Vbeta and 13 Jbeta primers. Libraries were prepared by immunoSEQ multiplex PCR; TCRdb keeps only in-frame clonotypes and omits some of them. The table gives tens of thousands of clones; the top ten clones make up around 0.6% of it. These data come from a study of cytomegalovirus exposure and HLA in healthy donors. Findings and limits, study-wide: It was reported that the classifier diagnosed cytomegalovirus status with high specificity and sensitivity in both the original and validation cohorts.

From germline, CDR1 is SGHRS and CDR2 YFSETQ. The germline V and J ends were trimmed by 4 bases and 5 bases, with 15 bases remaining between them. This CDR3 contains 15 residues. The sequence was collected from a man in his fifties or sixties in good health and CMV-seronegative. The chain couples TRBV5-1 to TRBJ1-4; a possible D gene is TRBD1 (6 bases). Sequenced material: PBMCs. The CDR3: CASSSNRVGNEKLFF. CDR3 sequence (DNA): TGCGCCAGCAGCAGTAACAGGGTAGGCAATGAAAAACTGTTTTTT.